The table lists the clone carrying this T cell receptor (beta chain) with a count of one. The sample comes from a study of blood T cells in healthy people across ages. Primed by a sample-barcoded 5' primer and a J-beta primer mix, a second PCR proceeded for 7 to 11 cycles. MiXCR, run by TCRdb on the 5' RACE reads, gives a single entry per CDR3 protein. The sample holds about a million distinct CDR3 sequences; around 54% are singletons and the top ten take 20% to 25%. This CDR3 region has 15 residues. CDR1 is MNHEY and CDR2 is SVGAGI in the germline V gene. J lost 8 bases, V lost 2 bases, and 6 bases had no gene match.

The V and J genes are TRBV6-5 and TRBJ1-4; TRBD1 matches 9 bases. Material for sequencing was blood. The clonotype comes from a woman aged 60 to 75 in good health. The CDR3 spells CASSYDGTGKEKLFF. Here the CDR3 DNA reads TGTGCCAGCAGTTACGACGGGACAGGGAAGGAAAAACTGTTTTTT.